One sample yielded the 16 T cell receptor beta chains listed below, sequenced in a study of T cells in localized non-small cell lung cancer. Generated by immunoSEQ multiplex PCR, the TCRdb table keeps only in-frame clones and is missing some. The data show tens of thousands of clones, roughly 87% seen once. This specimen was peripheral blood, taken before any cancer treatment. Receptor source: a male donor aged 60 or over with stage I squamous cell lung carcinoma.

The V call is TRBV6-1, the J call TRBJ2-3, with 7 nucleotides matching TRBD2. The CDR3 totals 14 residues. Germline lookup yields CDR1 MNHNS and CDR2 SASEGT. V lost 7 bases and J lost 0; bases outside the gene matches: 4. The CDR3 protein is CASTSGISTDTQYF. In nucleotides, the CDR3 is TGTGCCAGCACTAGCGGCATAAGCACAGATACGCAGTATTTT.

The chain uses TRBV5-1 and TRBJ1-1; tentatively, D is TRBD1 (6 bases). In germline, CDR1 is SGHRS, CDR2 YFSETQ. The CDR3 spans 15 residues. V lost 3 bases and J lost 1, with 13 bases in between. In DNA, the CDR3 is TGCGCCAGCAGCTATACAGGGCCGCCGAACACTGAAGCTTTCTTT. Protein product: CASSYTGPPNTEAFF.

The chain recombines TRBV9 with TRBJ2-5; D gene uncertain. CDR1 SGDLS and CDR2 YYNGEE come from the germline V gene. The CDR3 length is 11 residues. The V end was cut by 1 base, the J end by 3 bases, with 1 base between. Here the CDR3 reads CASSVKETQYF. The CDR3 nucleotides read TGTGCCAGCAGCGTAAAAGAGACCCAGTACTTC.

The chain carries TRBV15 and TRBJ2-6; no firm D call. The CDR3 is made up of 16 amino acids. CDR1 and CDR2 (germline): LNHNV, YYDKDF (reference sequence). V was pared by 1 base and J by 0 bases, with 7 bases between. The CDR3 sequence: CATSRGRFSGANVLTF. The CDR3 DNA sequence: TGTGCCACCAGCAGAGGGCGATTCTCTGGGGCCAACGTCCTGACTTTC.

This clone was recorded only once. The CDR3 here is CASGTGVGNTIYF. Here the CDR3 DNA reads TGTGCCAGTGGGACAGGGGTCGGAAACACCATATATTTT. The chain links TRBV19 to TRBJ1-3, with 10 bases lining up with TRBD1. Looked up from germline, CDR1 is LNHDA and CDR2 is SQIVND (reference sequence). After removal of 8 bases from V and 4 bases from J, the junction contained 2 bases not matched to a gene. The CDR3 is made up of 13 amino acids.

This clone came up once. J is TRBJ2-7 and V is TRBV18, with TRBD2 matching 11 bases. Germline V gene sequence: CDR1 KGHSH, CDR2 LQKENI. V lost 3 bases and J lost 2; bases outside the gene matches: 0. The CDR3 sequence is 14 residues long. The CDR3, as DNA: TGTGCCAGCTCACCTAGCGGGAGGGCCTACGAGCAGTACTTC. Translating it yields CASSPSGRAYEQYF.

The chain links TRBV6-6 to TRBJ2-2, with D possibly called TRBD1 or TRBD2 (5 bases each). The CDR3 consists of 15 residues. CDR1 MNHNY and CDR2 SVGAGI come from the germline V gene (reference sequence). The V end lost 0 bases, the J end lost 6 bases, and 11 bases lay between the germline ends. The CDR3 loop reads CASSYSGTRSGELFF. CDR3 DNA: TGTGCCAGCAGTTACTCGGGGACGCGGTCCGGGGAGCTGTTTTTT.

The chain is built from TRBV7-2 and TRBJ2-1, with 11 bases fitting TRBD2. The CDR3 covers 13 residues. The V and J ends lost 7 bases and 9 bases, in that order; junction bases with no gene match: 5. In germline, CDR1 is SGHTA, CDR2 FQGNSA. The CDR3, as DNA: TGTGCCAGCACCTCTAGCGGGAGGTTTGAGCAGTTCTTC. Protein: CASTSSGRFEQFF.

This clone was detected only a few times. This rearrangement joins TRBV4-1 to TRBJ2-3, with D unresolved. The V end lost 1 base, the J end lost 3 bases, and 14 bases lay between the germline ends. The CDR3 is 16 amino acids. Germline loops: CDR1 MGHRA, CDR2 YSYEKL. Here the CDR3 DNA reads TGCGCCAGCAGCCAAGTAGTATCCAGACGGACAGATACGCAGTATTTT. The encoded protein is CASSQVVSRRTDTQYF.

The V call is TRBV5-6, the J call TRBJ1-2; the D gene is possibly TRBD1 (5 bases). There are 14 residues in the CDR3. Trimming left V 4 bases short and J 7 bases short, with 17 bases between. From germline, CDR1 is SGHDT and CDR2 YYEEEE. CDR3 nucleotide sequence: TGTGCCAGCAGCCTCGGGACCGAGGTTATTGGCTACACCTTC. This sequence encodes CASSLGTEVIGYTF.

The V gene is TRBV7-6, the J gene TRBJ2-5; no reliable D call. Trimming cost V 2 bases and J 5 bases, with 12 bases left between them. Germline CDR1 reads SGHVS; CDR2 reads FNYEAQ. The CDR3 is 14 amino acids. This chain's CDR3 is CASSLKWTDETQYF. CDR3 nucleotides: TGTGCCAGCAGCTTAAAATGGACCGATGAGACCCAGTACTTC.

The rearrangement uses TRBV2 and TRBJ2-7; D remains ambiguous. CDR1 is SNHLY and CDR2 is FYNNEI in the germline V gene. V was trimmed by 5 bases and J by 5 bases, leaving 10 bases between them. The CDR3 sequence is 12 residues long. The chain's CDR3 is CASSIIENEQYF. For the CDR3, the DNA is TGTGCCAGCAGTATTATAGAAAACGAGCAGTACTTC.

This clone showed up just once. The chain links TRBV6-5 to TRBJ2-3, with D tentatively TRBD1 (5 bases). Trimming cost V 5 bases and J 0 bases, with 12 bases left between them. The CDR3 spans 15 residues. CDR1 MNHEY and CDR2 SVGAGI come from the germline V gene. This CDR3 reads CASSPLGRSTDTQYF. The CDR3 nucleotides are TGTGCCAGCAGTCCCCTGGGGCGTAGCACAGATACGCAGTATTTT.

The chain combines TRBV2 with TRBJ2-3; no definite D call. The CDR3 length is 15 residues. CDR1 is SNHLY, CDR2 FYNNEI, per germline. Trimming cost V 2 bases and J 1 base, with 10 bases left between them. As DNA, the CDR3 is TGTGCCAGCAGTGAAAGGTTTTATGGCACAGATACGCAGTATTTT. This gives the protein CASSERFYGTDTQYF.

As concerns this clone: At one end the junction does not follow the germline gene, possibly because of a read error. The V and J genes are TRBV19 and TRBJ1-5; 9 bases match TRBD1. The CDR3 loop spans 16 amino acids. Germline V gene lookup returns CDR1 LNHDA and CDR2 SQIVND (reference sequence). The CDR3 region is CASNILGQGWNQPQHF. The CDR3 coding sequence is TGTGCCAGTAATATACTGGGACAGGGATGGAATCAGCCCCAGCATTTT.

The rearrangement uses TRBV11-3 and TRBJ2-7; D not resolved. This CDR3 contains 15 residues. Trimming removed 3 bases from V and 3 bases from J, with 15 bases in between. The germline V gene encodes CDR1 SGHNT and CDR2 YENEEA. This CDR3 reads CASSFTERIFYEQYF. The CDR3 coding sequence is TGTGCCAGCAGCTTTACAGAAAGGATCTTCTACGAGCAGTACTTC.